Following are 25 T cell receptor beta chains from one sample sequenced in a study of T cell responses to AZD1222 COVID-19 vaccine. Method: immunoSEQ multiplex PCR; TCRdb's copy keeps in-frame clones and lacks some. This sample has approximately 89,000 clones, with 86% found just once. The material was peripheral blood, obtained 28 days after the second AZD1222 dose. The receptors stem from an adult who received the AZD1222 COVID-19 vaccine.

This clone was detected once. The DNA of the CDR3 is TGTGCCAGCAGCCGCGGACAGGGAGGGACCCAGTACTTC. Protein sequence: CASSRGQGGTQYF. The rearrangement links TRBV4-2 to TRBJ2-5; 8 bases line up with TRBD1. The V segment lost 4 bases and the J segment 7 bases; nucleotides outside the gene matches: 5. CDR1 LGHNA and CDR2 YNFKEQ come from the germline V gene. CDR3 length: 13 residues.

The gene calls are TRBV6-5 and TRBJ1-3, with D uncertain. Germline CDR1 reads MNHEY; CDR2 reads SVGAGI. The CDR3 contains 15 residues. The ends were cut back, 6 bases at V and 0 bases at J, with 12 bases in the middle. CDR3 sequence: CASSSYRDSGNTIYF. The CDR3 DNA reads TGTGCCAGCAGCTCCTACCGGGACTCTGGAAACACCATATATTTT.

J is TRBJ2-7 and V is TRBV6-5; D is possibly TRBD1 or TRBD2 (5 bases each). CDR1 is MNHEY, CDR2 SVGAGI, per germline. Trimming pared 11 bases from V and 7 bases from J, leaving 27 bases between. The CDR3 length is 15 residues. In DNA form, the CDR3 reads TGTGCCTGTCTCTCCCCGGGGACGGATGCCGTAGAGCAGTACTTC. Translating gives CACLSPGTDAVEQYF.

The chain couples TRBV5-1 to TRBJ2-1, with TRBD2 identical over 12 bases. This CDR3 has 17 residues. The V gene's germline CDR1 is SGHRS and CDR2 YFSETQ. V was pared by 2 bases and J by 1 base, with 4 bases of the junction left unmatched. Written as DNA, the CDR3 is TGCGCCAGCAGCTTACGGACTAGCGGGACTTCCTACAATGAGCAGTTCTTC. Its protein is CASSLRTSGTSYNEQFF.

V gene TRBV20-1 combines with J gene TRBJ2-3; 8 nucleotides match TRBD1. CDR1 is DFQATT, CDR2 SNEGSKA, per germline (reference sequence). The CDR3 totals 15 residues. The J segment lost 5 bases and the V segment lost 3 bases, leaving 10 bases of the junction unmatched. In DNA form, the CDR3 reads TGCAGTGCTAGTAACCAGGGGGCGCGAATAGATACGCAGTATTTT. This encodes CSASNQGARIDTQYF.

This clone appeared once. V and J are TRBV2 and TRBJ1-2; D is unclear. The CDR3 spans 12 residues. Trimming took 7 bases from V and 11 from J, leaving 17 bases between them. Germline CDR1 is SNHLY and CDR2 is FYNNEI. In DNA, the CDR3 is TGTGCCAGCAAAGCAACGGTTTCTGGGTACACCTTC. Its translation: CASKATVSGYTF.

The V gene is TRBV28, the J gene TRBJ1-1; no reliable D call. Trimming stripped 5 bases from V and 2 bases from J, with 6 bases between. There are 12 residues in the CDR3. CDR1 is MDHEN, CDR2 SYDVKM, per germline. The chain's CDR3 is CASSVENTEAFF. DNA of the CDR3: TGTGCCAGCAGTGTCGAAAACACTGAAGCTTTCTTT.

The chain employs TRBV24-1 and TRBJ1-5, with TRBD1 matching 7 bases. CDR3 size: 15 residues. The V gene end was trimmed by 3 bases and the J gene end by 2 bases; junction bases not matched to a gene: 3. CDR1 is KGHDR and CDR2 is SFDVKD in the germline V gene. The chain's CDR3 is CATSDRTGGNQPQHF. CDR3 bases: TGTGCCACCAGTGATCGGACAGGAGGCAATCAGCCCCAGCATTTT.

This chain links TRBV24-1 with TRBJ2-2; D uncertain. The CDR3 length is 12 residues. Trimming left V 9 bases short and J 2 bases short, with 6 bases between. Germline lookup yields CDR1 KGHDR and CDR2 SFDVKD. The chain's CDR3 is CATRFNTGELFF. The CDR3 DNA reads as TGTGCCACCCGATTTAACACCGGGGAGCTGTTTTTT.

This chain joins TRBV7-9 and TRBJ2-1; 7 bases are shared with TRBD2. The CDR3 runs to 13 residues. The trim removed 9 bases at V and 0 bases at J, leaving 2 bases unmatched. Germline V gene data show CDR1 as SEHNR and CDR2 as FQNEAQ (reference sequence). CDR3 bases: TGTGCCAGGGGGGGGAGCTCCTACAATGAGCAGTTCTTC. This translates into CARGGSSYNEQFF.

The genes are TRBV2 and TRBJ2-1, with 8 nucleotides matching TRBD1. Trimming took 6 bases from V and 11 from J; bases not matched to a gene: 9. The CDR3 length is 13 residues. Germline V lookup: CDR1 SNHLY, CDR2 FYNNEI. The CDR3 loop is CASSDRGLGKQFF. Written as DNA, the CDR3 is TGTGCCAGCAGCGACAGGGGTCTGGGCAAGCAGTTCTTC. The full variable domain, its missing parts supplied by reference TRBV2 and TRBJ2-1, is EPEVTQTPSHQVTQMGQEVILRCVPISNHLYFYWYRQILGQKVEFLVSFYNNEISEKSEIFDDQFSVERPDGSNFTLKIRSTKLEDSAMYFCASSDRGLGKQFFGPGTRLTVL.

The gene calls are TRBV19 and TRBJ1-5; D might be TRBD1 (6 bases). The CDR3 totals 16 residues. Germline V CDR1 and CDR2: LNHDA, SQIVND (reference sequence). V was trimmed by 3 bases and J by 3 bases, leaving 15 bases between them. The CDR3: CASSIRGTTDNQPQHF. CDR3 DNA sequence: TGTGCCAGTAGTATTAGGGGGACAACGGACAATCAGCCCCAGCATTTT.

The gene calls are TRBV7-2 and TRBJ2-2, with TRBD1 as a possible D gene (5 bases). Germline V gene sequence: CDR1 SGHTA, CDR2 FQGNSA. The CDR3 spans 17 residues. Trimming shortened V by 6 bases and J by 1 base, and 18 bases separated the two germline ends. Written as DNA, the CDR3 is TGTGCCAGCAGTTCCCCCTGGCCAGGGCTGAACACCGGGGAGCTGTTTTTT. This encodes CASSSPWPGLNTGELFF.

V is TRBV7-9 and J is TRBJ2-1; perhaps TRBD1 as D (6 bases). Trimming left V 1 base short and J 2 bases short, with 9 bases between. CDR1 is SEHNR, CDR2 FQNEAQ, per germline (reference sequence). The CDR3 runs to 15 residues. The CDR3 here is CASSLVGTPYNEQFF. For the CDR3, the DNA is TGTGCCAGCAGCTTAGTAGGGACACCCTACAATGAGCAGTTCTTC.

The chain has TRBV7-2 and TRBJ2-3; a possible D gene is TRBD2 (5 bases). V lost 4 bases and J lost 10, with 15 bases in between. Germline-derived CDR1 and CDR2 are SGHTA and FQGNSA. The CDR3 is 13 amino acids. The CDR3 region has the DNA TGTGCCAGCAGCTCCCGGCGGGCGGCCGCGCAGTATTTT. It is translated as CASSSRRAAAQYF.

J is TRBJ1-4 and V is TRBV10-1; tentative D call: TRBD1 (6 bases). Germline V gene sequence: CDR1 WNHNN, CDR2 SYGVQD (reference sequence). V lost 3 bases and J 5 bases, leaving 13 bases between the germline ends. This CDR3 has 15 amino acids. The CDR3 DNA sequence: TGCGCCAGCAGTGAAACGACAGGAGGAAATGAAAAACTGTTTTTT. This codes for CASSETTGGNEKLFF.

Here the CDR3 reads CASSLGGTGIYNEQFF. Here the CDR3 DNA reads TGTGCCAGCAGCTTAGGGGGGACAGGGATCTACAATGAGCAGTTCTTC. The V gene is TRBV7-2, the J gene TRBJ2-1; 9 bases agree with TRBD1. Germline lookup yields CDR1 SGHTA and CDR2 FQGNSA. V lost 1 base, J lost 3 bases, and 4 bases stayed unmatched. This CDR3 comprises 16 residues.

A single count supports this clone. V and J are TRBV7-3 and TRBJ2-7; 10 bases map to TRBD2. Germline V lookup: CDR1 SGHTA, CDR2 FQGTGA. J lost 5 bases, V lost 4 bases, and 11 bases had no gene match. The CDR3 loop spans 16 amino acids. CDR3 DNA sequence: TGTGCCAGCAGCTCCAATTGGGGACTAGCGTCTCACGAGCAGTACTTC. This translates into CASSSNWGLASHEQYF. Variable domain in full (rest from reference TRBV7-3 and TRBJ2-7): GAGVSQTPSNKVTEKGKYVELRCDPISGHTALYWYRQSLGQGPEFLIYFQGTGAADDSGLPNDRFFAVRPEGSVSTLKIQRTERGDSAVYLCASSSNWGLASHEQYFGPGTRLTVT.

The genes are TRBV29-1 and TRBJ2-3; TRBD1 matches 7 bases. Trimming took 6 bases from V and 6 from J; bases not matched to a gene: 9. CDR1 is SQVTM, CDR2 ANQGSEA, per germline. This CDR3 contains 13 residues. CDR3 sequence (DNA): TGCAGCGTGGTGACAGGGCTTGAGGATACGCAGTATTTT. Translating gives CSVVTGLEDTQYF.

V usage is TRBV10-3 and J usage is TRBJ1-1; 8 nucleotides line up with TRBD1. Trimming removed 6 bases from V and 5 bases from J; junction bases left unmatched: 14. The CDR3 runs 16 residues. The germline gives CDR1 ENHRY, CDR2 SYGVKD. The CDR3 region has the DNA TGTGCCATCAGGCGGACAGGGCTTGAACAGGGGACTGAAGCTTTCTTT. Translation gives CAIRRTGLEQGTEAFF.

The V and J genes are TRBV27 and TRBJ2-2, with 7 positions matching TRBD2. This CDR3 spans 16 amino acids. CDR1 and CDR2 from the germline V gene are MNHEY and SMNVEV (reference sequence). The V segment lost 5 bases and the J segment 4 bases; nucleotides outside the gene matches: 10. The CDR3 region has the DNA TGTGCCAGCAGTATCCGGGAGGTCCTACCCACCGGGGAGCTGTTTTTT. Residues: CASSIREVLPTGELFF.

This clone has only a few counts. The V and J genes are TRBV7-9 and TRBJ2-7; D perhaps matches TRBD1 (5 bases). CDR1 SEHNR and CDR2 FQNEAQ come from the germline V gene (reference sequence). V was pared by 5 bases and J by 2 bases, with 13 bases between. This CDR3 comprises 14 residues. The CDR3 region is CASSVTGETYEQYF. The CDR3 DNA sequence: TGTGCCAGCAGCGTCACAGGAGAAACCTACGAGCAGTACTTC.

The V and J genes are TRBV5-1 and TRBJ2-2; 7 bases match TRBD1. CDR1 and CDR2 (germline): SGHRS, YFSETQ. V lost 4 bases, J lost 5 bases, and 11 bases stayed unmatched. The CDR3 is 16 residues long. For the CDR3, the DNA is TGCGCCAGCAGCCCCCAGACAGGGCTGGGGACCGGGGAGCTGTTTTTT. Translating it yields CASSPQTGLGTGELFF.

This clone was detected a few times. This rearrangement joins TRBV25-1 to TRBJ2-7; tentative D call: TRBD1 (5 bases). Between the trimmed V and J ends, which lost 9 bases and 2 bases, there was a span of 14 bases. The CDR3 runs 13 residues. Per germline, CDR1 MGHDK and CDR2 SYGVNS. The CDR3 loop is CASGAPGTYEQYF. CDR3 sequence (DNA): TGTGCCAGTGGGGCTCCAGGAACCTACGAGCAGTACTTC.

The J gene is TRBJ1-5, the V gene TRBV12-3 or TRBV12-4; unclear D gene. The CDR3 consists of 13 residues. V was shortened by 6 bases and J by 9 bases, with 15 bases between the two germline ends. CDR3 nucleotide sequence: TGTGCCAGCAGCCTCGACGGGGATCGGCCCCAGCATTTT. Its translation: CASSLDGDRPQHF.